This T cell receptor (beta chain) was documented in a study of shared clonotypes between healthy human individuals. General study findings and limits: An anticipated effect of sequencing depth on clonotype sharing among donors was recognized. In this cohort, only blood was sampled, and tissue repertoires likely differ.

In the case of this clone: The antigen is undetermined.

This table comes from immunoSEQ multiplex PCR, and its TCRdb copy is limited to in-frame clones, with some not included. The profile shows 2,500,000 or so clones, 93% of them singletons. Donors were healthy HIV-negative adults without recently reported acute infections or vaccinations. The sequenced sample consisted of naive CD4+ T cells from PBMCs. Documented subset: CD45RA+ positively selected. This clonotype was sampled from a man between 18 and 35 years old in good health. Some clones in this sample may be carry-over from other donors' samples.

This chain's CDR3 is CASSFKGERTDTQYF. CDR3 bases: TGCGCCAGCAGCTTTAAGGGAGAACGGACAGATACGCAGTATTTT. This sequence joins TRBV5-1 and TRBJ2-3, with D possibly matching TRBD2 (5 bases). The CDR3 contains 15 residues. Germline lookup yields CDR1 SGHRS and CDR2 YFSETQ. Trimming removed 2 bases at V and 3 bases at J, with 13 bases between.